The clone carrying this T cell receptor beta chain was recorded many times. Its cognate antigen is unknown. Germline V gene lookup returns CDR1 KGHSH and CDR2 LQKENI. Trimming left V 3 bases short and J 3 bases short, with 12 bases between. The CDR3 is 14 residues long. This sample was taken from a study of early T cells in non-severe SARS-CoV-2 infection. Unique molecular identifier tags were affixed to discrete cDNA molecules. Using its own MiXCR run on the 5' RACE reads, TCRdb lists one record per CDR3 protein. This sample has 50,000 to 65,000 distinct CDR3 sequences, with 7% to 10% found just once. Overall study results and limits: Matching against VDJdb likely underestimated virus-specific expansions, favoring anti-spike CD8.

The source is an adult who was a healthcare worker with PCR-confirmed SARS-CoV-2 infection or an uninfected control (not recorded which). Material: whole blood. The chain couples TRBV18 to TRBJ2-7, with D tentatively TRBD1 (6 bases). The CDR3 DNA follows: TGTGCCAGCTCACCCCCGGGACATTACTACGAGCAGTACTTC. Protein: CASSPPGHYYEQYF.